The sequence of this T cell receptor beta chain was determined in a study of long-term antiretroviral therapy in people with HIV. Study-wide results and caveats: Dating from the mid-2000s to the late 2010s, the blood was possibly obtained under older ART regimens. Following ART, diversity rose but still fell short of transplant donor controls.

Remarks on this clone: Antigen: not known.

Going into DNA extraction, samples held about 0.85-11 million cryopreserved PBMC. Germline CDR1 is MDHEN and CDR2 is SYDVKM. Unmatched junction bases numbered 12, after V lost 1 base and J lost 4 bases. This CDR3 has 17 residues. Researchers report immunoSEQ v3.0 was run at survey level. TCRdb's copy holds only in-frame clones and misses some; the assay was immunoSEQ multiplex PCR. This repertoire shows over 20,000 clones, 70% to 85% found once; its top ten account for more than 3.5%. This sequence originates from a man in his late teens or twenties with HIV. The chain links TRBV28 to TRBJ1-2; 7 bases agree with TRBD1. The sample here was unsorted PBMCs, taken 0.5 years after starting antiretroviral therapy. CDR3 DNA sequence: TGTGCCAGCAGTTTATTAACAGGGGCCCTGGCTACCTATGGCTACACCTTC. Translating it yields CASSLLTGALATYGYTF.